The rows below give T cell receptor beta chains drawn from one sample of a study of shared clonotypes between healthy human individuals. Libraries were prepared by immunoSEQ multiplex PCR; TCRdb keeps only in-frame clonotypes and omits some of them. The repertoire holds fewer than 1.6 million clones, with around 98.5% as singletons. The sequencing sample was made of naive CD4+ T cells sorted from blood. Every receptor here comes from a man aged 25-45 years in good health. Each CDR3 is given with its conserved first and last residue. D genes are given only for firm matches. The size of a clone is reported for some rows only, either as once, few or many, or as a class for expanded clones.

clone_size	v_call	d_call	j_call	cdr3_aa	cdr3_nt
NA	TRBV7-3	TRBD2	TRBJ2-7	CASSLTGLAGVEQYF	TGTGCCAGCAGCTTAACGGGGCTAGCGGGAGTCGAGCAGTACTTC
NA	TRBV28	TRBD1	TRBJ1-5	CASRTGGIGQPQHF	TGTGCCAGCAGAACAGGGGGCATAGGACAGCCCCAGCATTTT
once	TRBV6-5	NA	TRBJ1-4	CASRLLGIGEKLFF	TGTGCCAGCAGACTCTTAGGTATTGGGGAAAAACTGTTTTTT
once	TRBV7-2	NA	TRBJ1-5	CASGENGLSNQPQHF	TGTGCCAGCGGGGAAAATGGGCTTAGCAATCAGCCCCAGCATTTT
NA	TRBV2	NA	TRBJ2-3	CASSGNSVTDTQYF	TGTGCCAGCAGTGGTAACAGTGTCACAGATACGCAGTATTTT
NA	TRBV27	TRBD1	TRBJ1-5	CASSFMTGGQPQHF	TGTGCCAGCAGTTTTATGACAGGGGGTCAGCCCCAGCATTTT
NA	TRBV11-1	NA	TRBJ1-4	CASSFGGLSRNEKLFF	TGTGCCAGCAGCTTCGGGGGGCTGAGTCGTAATGAAAAACTGTTTTTT
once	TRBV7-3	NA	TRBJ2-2	CASSLSPPGELFF	TGTGCCAGCAGCTTATCTCCACCTGGGGAGCTGTTTTTT
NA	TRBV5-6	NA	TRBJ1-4	CASSKDLGNEKLFF	TGTGCCAGCAGCAAGGACCTCGGGAATGAAAAACTGTTTTTT
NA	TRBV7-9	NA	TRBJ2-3	CASSFGRTSTDTQYF	TGTGCCAGCAGCTTTGGCAGGACTAGCACAGATACGCAGTATTTT
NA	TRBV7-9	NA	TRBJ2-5	CASTPLRDPRGETQYF	TGTGCCAGCACCCCCCTCCGGGACCCTCGAGGGGAGACCCAGTACTTC
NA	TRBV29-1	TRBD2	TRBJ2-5	CSVGGLAQETQYF	TGCAGCGTTGGGGGACTAGCACAGGAGACCCAGTACTTC
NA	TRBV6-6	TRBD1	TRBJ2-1	CASSPVRGHGEQFF	TGTGCCAGCAGTCCTGTTAGGGGGCATGGGGAGCAGTTCTTC
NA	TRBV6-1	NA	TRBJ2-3	CASSVVSGRITDTQYF	TGTGCCAGCAGTGTTGTGAGCGGAAGAATCACAGATACGCAGTATTTT
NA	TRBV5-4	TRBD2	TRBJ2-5	CASSLAHGGRAWETQYF	TGTGCCAGCAGCTTGGCACATGGGGGGAGGGCTTGGGAGACCCAGTACTTC
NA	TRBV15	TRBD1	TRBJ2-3	CATSRSGQGAGDTQYF	TGTGCCACCAGCAGATCGGGACAGGGGGCAGGGGATACGCAGTATTTT
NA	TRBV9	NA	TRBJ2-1	CASSVSYINEQFF	TGTGCCAGCAGCGTTTCCTATATCAATGAGCAGTTCTTC
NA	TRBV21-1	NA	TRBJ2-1	CASSHRPTEVGPGNEQFF	NA
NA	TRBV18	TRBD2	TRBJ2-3	CASSPLSTSGLHSTDTQYF	TGTGCCAGCTCACCACTGTCCACTAGCGGGTTACACTCCACAGATACGCAGTATTTT
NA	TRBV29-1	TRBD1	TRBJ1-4	CSVGGIWTGKIYEKLFF	TGCAGCGTTGGGGGGATTTGGACAGGGAAGATTTATGAAAAACTGTTTTTT
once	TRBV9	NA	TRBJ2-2	CASSVTSMGGELFF	TGTGCCAGCAGCGTTACTAGCATGGGCGGGGAGCTGTTTTTT
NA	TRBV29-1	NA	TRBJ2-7	CSVSRGYEQYF	TGCAGCGTTTCCAGGGGCTACGAGCAGTACTTC
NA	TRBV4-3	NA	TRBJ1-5	CASSQDRNQPQHF	TGCGCCAGCAGCCAAGACAGAAATCAGCCCCAGCATTTT
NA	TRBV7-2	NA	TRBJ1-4	CASSQTPEKLFF	TGTGCCAGCAGTCAAACACCTGAAAAACTGTTTTTT
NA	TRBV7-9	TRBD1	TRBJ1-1	CASSPRQGQDTEAFF	TGTGCCAGCAGCCCACGACAGGGTCAGGACACTGAAGCTTTCTTT
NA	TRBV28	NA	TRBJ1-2	CASRRNGDNYGYTF	TGTGCCAGCAGGAGAAACGGGGATAACTATGGCTACACCTTC
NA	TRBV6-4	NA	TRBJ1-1	CASSPTWDTEAFF	TGTGCCAGCAGTCCGACATGGGACACTGAAGCTTTCTTT
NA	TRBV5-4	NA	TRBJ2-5	CASSLGQGISETQYF	TGTGCCAGCAGCCTAGGGCAGGGGATCTCAGAGACCCAGTACTTC
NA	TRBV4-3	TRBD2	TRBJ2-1	CASSQDFSPGLVSYNEQFF	TGCGCCAGCAGCCAAGATTTTTCCCCGGGACTAGTTTCCTACAATGAGCAGTTCTTC
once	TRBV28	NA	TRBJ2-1	CASSSVTGTPTHEQFF	TGTGCCAGCAGTTCCGTAACCGGGACACCAACCCATGAGCAGTTCTTC
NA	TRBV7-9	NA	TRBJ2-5	CASSQAGVPGETQYF	TGTGCCAGCAGCCAGGCGGGCGTCCCGGGGGAGACCCAGTACTTC
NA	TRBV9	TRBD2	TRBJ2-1	CASSASGSSYNEQFF	TGTGCCAGCAGCGCAAGCGGGAGCTCCTACAATGAGCAGTTCTTC
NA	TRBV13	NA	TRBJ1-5	CASSLWEINQPQHF	TGTGCCAGCAGCTTATGGGAGATTAATCAGCCCCAGCATTTT
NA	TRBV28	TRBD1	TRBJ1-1	CASALGTGKSEAFF	TGTGCCAGCGCATTGGGGACAGGGAAATCTGAAGCTTTCTTT
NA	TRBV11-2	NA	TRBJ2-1	CASSAYNEQFF	TGTGCCAGCAGCGCATACAATGAGCAGTTCTTC
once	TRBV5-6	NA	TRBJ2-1	CASRKTTGRLNNEQFF	TGTGCCAGCAGAAAAACGACGGGACGGTTGAACAATGAGCAGTTCTTC
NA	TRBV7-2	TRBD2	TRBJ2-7	CASSLAATSGWTNEQYF	TGTGCCAGCAGCTTAGCAGCGACTAGCGGGTGGACGAACGAGCAGTACTTC
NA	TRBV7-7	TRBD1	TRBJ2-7	CASSNQGADPIF	TGTGCCAGCAGTAATCAGGGGGCCGACCCGATTTTC
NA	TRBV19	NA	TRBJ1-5	CASSILTGPNQPQHF	TGTGCCAGTAGTATCTTGACAGGACCAAATCAGCCCCAGCATTTT
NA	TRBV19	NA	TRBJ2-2	CASHFSGELFF	TGTGCCAGTCATTTTTCCGGGGAGCTGTTTTTT
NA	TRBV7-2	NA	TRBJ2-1	CASSLYGPRGSEQFF	TGTGCCAGCAGCTTATATGGGCCCCGGGGTAGTGAGCAGTTCTTC
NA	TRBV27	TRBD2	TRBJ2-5	CASSFEGTRRETQYF	TGTGCCAGCAGTTTCGAGGGGACTAGACGAGAGACCCAGTACTTC
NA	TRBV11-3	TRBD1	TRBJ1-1	CASSLGNQGEEAFF	TGTGCCAGCAGCTTAGGCAATCAGGGGGAAGAAGCTTTCTTT
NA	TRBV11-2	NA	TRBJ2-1	CASSPPGHTYNEQFF	TGTGCCAGCAGCCCCCCAGGCCATACTTACAATGAGCAGTTCTTC
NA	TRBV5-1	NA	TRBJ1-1	CASSQYSTGNTEAFF	TGCGCCAGCAGCCAATATTCGACAGGGAACACTGAAGCTTTCTTT
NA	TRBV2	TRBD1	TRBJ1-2	CASSERRRGTGIDYGYTF	TGTGCCAGCAGTGAAAGGAGAAGGGGGACAGGGATCGACTATGGCTACACCTTC
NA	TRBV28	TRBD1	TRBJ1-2	CASSPDRDYGYTF	TGTGCCAGCAGCCCGGACAGGGACTATGGCTACACCTTC
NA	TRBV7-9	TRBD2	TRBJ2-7	CASSPLSGAYEQYF	TGTGCCAGCAGCCCCCTTAGCGGGGCCTACGAGCAGTACTTC